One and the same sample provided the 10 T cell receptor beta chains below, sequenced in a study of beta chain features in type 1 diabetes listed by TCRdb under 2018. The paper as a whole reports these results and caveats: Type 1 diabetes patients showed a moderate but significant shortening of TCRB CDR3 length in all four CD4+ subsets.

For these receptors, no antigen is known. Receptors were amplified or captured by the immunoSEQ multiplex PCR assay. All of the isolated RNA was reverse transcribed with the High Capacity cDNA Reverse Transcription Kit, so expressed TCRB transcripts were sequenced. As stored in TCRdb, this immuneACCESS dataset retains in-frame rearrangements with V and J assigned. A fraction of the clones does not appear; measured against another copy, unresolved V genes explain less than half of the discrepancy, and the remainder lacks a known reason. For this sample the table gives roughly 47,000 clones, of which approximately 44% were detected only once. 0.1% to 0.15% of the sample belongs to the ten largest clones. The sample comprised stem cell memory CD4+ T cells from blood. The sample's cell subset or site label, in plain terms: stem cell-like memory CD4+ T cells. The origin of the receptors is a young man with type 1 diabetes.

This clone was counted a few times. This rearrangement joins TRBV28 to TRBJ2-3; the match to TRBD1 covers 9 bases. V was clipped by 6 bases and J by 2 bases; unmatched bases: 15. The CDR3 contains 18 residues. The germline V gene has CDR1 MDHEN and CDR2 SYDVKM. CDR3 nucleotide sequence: TGTGCCAGCAGCGCAGCCCTGGCGGGGGACAGGGTCACAGATACGCAGTATTTT. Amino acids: CASSAALAGDRVTDTQYF.

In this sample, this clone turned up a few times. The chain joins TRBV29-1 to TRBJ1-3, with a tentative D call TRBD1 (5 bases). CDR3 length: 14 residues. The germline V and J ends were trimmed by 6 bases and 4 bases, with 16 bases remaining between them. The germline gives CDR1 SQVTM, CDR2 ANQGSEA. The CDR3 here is CSVQQVRGGNTIYF. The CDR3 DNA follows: TGCAGCGTGCAACAGGTCCGGGGGGGAAACACCATATATTTT.

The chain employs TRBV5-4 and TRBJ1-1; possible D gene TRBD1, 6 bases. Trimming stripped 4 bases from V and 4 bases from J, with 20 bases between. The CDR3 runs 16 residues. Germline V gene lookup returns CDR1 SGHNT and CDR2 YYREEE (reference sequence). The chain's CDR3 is CASSPGRGGAITEAFF. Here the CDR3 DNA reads TGTGCCAGCAGCCCAGGACGTGGGGGGGCCATCACTGAAGCTTTCTTT.

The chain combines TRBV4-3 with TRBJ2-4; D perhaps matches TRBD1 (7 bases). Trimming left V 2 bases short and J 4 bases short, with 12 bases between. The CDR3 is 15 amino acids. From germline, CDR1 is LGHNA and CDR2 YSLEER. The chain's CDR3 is CASSQQQGRKNIQYF. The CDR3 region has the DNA TGCGCCAGCAGCCAACAACAGGGGAGGAAAAACATTCAGTACTTC.

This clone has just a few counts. The CDR3 reads CSGTGPSEQYF. CDR3 coding DNA: TGCAGTGGGACAGGGCCGAGTGAGCAGTACTTC. The chain couples TRBV20-1 to TRBJ2-7, with TRBD1 matching over 8 bases. Germline V CDR1 and CDR2: DFQATT, SNEGSKA (reference sequence). V shed 7 bases, J shed 7 bases, and the junction held 6 bases outside the gene matches. The CDR3 consists of 11 residues.

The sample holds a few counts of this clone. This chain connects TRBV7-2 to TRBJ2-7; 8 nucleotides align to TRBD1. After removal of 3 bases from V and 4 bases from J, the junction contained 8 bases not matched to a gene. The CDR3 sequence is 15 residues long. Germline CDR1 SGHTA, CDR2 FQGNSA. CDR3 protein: CASSFLGTGSYEQYF. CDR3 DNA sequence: TGTGCCAGCAGCTTTCTTGGGACAGGATCGTACGAGCAGTACTTC. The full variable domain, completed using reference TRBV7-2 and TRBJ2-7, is GAGVSQSPSNKVTEKGKDVELRCDPISGHTALYWYRQSLGQGLEFLIYFQGNSAPDKSGLPSDRFSAERTGGSVSTLTIQRTQQEDSAVYLCASSFLGTGSYEQYFGPGTRLTVT.

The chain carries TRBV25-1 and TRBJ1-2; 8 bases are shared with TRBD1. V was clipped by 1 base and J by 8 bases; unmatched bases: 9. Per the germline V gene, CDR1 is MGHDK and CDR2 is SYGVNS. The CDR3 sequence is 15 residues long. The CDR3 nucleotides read TGTGCCAGCAGTGAATTAGGGACAGGAAAGACGGGCTACACCTTC. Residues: CASSELGTGKTGYTF.

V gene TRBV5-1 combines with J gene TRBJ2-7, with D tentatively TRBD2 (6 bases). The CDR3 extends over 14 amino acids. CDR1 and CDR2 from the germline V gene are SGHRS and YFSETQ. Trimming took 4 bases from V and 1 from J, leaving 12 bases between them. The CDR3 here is CASSAGTFSYEQYF. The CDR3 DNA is TGCGCCAGCAGCGCCGGGACTTTTTCCTACGAGCAGTACTTC.

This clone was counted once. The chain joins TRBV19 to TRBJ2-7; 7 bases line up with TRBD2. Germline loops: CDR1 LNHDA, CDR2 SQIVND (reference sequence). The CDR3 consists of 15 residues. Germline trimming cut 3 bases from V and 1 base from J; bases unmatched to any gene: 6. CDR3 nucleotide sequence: TGTGCCAGTAGTATGAGGGAGGGTGGATCCTACGAGCAGTACTTC. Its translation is CASSMREGGSYEQYF.

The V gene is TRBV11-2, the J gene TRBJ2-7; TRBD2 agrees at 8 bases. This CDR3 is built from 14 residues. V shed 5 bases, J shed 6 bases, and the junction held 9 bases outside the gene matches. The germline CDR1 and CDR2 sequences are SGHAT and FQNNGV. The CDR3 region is CASSGGRTLGEQYF. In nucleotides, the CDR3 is TGTGCCAGCAGCGGCGGGAGGACCTTAGGCGAGCAGTACTTC. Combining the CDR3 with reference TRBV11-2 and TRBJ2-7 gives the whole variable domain EAGVAQSPRYKIIEKRQSVAFWCNPISGHATLYWYQQILGQGPKLLIQFQNNGVVDDSQLPKDRFSAERLKGVDSTLKIQPAKLEDSAVYLCASSGGRTLGEQYFGPGTRLTVT.